The source of this TCR beta chain is a study of OX40 agonist ivuxolimab in advanced cancers. Generated by immunoSEQ multiplex PCR, the TCRdb table keeps only in-frame clones and is missing some. The sample yields under 80,000 clones, about nine tenths seen once. The source material was CD4+ or CD8+ T cells sorted from blood, sampled in a trial of the OX40 agonist ivuxolimab. The sequence derives from an adult with an advanced solid tumor such as melanoma, head and neck, liver or kidney cancer.

CDR3 sequence reads: CASSLLMQGTQPQHF. DNA of the CDR3: TGTGCCAGCAGCTTACTTATGCAGGGAACTCAGCCCCAGCATTTT. This chain links TRBV7-2 with TRBJ1-5, with a possible D match to TRBD1 (5 bases). This CDR3 region has 15 residues. V lost 2 bases and J lost 6, with 14 bases in between. Germline CDR1 and CDR2: SGHTA and FQGNSA.